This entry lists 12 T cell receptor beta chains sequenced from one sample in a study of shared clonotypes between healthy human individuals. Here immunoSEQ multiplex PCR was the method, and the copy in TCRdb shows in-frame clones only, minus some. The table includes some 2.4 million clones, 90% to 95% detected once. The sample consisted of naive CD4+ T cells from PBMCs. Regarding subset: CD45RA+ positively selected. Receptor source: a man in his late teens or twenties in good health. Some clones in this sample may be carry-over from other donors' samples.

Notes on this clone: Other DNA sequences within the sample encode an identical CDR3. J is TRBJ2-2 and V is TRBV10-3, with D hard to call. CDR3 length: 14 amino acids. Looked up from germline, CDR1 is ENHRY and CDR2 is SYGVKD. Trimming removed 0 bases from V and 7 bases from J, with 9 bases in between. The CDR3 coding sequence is TGTGCCATCAGTGAGTCGGGCTTTGGCGGGGAGCTGTTTTTT. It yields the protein CAISESGFGGELFF.

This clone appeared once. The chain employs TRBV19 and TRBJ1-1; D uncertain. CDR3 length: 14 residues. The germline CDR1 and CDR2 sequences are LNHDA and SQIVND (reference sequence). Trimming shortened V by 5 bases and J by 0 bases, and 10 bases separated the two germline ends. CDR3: CASSLGNMNTEAFF. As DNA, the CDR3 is TGTGCCAGTAGTTTGGGTAACATGAACACTGAAGCTTTCTTT.

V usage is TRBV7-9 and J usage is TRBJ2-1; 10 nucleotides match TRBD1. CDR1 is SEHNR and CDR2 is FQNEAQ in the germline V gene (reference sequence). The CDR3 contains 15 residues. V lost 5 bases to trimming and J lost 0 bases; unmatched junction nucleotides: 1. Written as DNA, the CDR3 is TGTGCCAGCAGCCGGACAGGGGGCTCCTACAATGAGCAGTTCTTC. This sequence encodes CASSRTGGSYNEQFF.

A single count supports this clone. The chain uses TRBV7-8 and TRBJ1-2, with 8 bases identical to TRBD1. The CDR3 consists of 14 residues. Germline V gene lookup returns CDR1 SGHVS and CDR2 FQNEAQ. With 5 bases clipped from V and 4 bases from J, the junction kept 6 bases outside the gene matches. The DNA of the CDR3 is TGTGCCAGCAGCCCCTACAGGGGGGCCTATGGCTACACCTTC. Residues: CASSPYRGAYGYTF.

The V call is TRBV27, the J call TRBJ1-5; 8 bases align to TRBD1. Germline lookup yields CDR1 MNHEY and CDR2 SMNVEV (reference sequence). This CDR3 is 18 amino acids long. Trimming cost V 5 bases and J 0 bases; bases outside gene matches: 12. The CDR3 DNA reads TGTGCCAGCAGTCCCCAGCAGGGGGCCTTTTATAGCAATCAGCCCCAGCATTTT. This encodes CASSPQQGAFYSNQPQHF.

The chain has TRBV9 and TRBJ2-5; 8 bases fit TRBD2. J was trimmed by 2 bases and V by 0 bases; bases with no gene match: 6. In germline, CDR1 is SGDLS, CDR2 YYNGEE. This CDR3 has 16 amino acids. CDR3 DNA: TGTGCCAGCAGCGTAGAAAGCGGGAGTAGGCAAGAGACCCAGTACTTC. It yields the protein CASSVESGSRQETQYF.

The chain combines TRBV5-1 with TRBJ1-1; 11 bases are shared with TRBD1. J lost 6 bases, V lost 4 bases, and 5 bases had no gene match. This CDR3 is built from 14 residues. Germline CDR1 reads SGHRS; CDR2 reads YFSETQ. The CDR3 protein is CASSQGQGGPEAFF. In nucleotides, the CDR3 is TGCGCCAGCAGCCAGGGACAGGGGGGACCTGAAGCTTTCTTT. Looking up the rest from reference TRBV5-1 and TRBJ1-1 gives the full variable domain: KAGVTQTPRYLIKTRGQQVTLSCSPISGHRSVSWYQQTPGQGLQFLFEYFSETQRNKGNFPGRFSGRQFSNSRSEMNVSTLELGDSALYLCASSQGQGGPEAFFGQGTRLTVV.

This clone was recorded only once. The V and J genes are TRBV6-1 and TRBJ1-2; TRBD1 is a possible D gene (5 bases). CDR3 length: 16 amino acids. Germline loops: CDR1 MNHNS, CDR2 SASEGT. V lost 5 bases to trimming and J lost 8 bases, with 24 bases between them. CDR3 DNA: TGTGCCAGCAGTCAAGGGACGCCCGGGGCGCTGAAGGGCTACACCTTC. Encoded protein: CASSQGTPGALKGYTF.

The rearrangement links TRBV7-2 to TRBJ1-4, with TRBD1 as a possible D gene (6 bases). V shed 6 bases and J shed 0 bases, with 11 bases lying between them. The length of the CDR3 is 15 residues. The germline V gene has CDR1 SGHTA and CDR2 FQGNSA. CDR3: CASSLRGTTNEKLFF. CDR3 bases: TGTGCCAGCAGTCTCAGGGGTACAACTAATGAAAAACTGTTTTTT.

The chain's CDR3 is CASTKSAGGRYTGELFF. CDR3 in DNA: TGTGCCAGCACCAAATCGGCGGGAGGTCGATACACCGGGGAGCTGTTTTTT. The genes are TRBV7-2 and TRBJ2-2; 8 bases align to TRBD2. The CDR3 covers 17 residues. CDR1 and CDR2 (germline): SGHTA, FQGNSA. Trimming at V came to 7 bases and at J to 3 bases, leaving 13 bases not matched to a gene.

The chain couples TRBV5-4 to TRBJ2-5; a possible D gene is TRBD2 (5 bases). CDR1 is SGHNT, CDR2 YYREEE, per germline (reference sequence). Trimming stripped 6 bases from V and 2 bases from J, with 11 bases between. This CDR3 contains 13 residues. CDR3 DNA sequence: TGTGCCAGCACCCGAGGGCAGCAAGAGACCCAGTACTTC. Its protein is CASTRGQQETQYF. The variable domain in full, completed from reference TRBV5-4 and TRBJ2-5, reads ETGVTQSPTHLIKTRGQQVTLRCSSQSGHNTVSWYQQALGQGPQFIFQYYREEENGRGNFPPRFSGLQFPNYSSELNVNALELDDSALYLCASTRGQQETQYFGPGTRLLVL.

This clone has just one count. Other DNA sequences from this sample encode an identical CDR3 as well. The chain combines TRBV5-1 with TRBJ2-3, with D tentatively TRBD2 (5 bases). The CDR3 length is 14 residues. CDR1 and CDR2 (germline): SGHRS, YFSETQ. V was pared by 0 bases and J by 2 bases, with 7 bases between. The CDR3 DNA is TGCGCCAGCAGCTTGGCGGGGTCCACAGATACGCAGTATTTT. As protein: CASSLAGSTDTQYF.